A selection of T cell receptor beta chains follows, all from one sample in a study of early T cells in non-severe SARS-CoV-2 infection. TCRdb re-called the 5' RACE reads with MiXCR, one entry per CDR3 protein. The table has 20,000 to 25,000 distinct CDR3 sequences, 4% seen once. Sequenced input: whole blood. Receptors were obtained from an adult who was a healthcare worker with PCR-confirmed SARS-CoV-2 infection or an uninfected control (not recorded which). Both conserved end residues are part of each CDR3. D genes are given only for firm matches. The size entry is marked missing in some rows and otherwise reads once, few, many or a size class.

v_call,d_call,clone_size,cdr3_length,j_call,cdr3_aa,cdr3_nt
TRBV19,-,many,14,TRBJ2-3,CASSSGYSTDTQYF,TGTGCCAGTAGTTCGGGATACAGCACAGATACGCAGTATTTT
TRBV29-1,-,many,12,TRBJ1-1,CSVGDGAGEGFF,-
TRBV6-5,TRBD2,many,15,TRBJ2-4,CASSTGGGAGYIQYF,TGTGCCAGCAGTACGGGGGGGGGCGCTGGGTACATTCAGTACTTC
TRBV6-2/TRBV6-3,-,few,11,TRBJ1-1,CASSPSDRAFF,TGTGCCAGCAGCCCCTCTGATCGCGCTTTCTTT
TRBV29-1,TRBD2,medium-sized,14,TRBJ2-7,CSVGISGGRYEQYF,TGCAGCGTTGGGATCAGCGGGGGCCGGTACGAGCAGTACTTC
TRBV7-6,TRBD1,many,16,TRBJ2-3,CASSEDRAPSTDTQYF,TGTGCCAGCAGCGAGGACAGGGCCCCCAGCACAGATACGCAGTATTTT
TRBV14,TRBD2,many,16,TRBJ2-3,CASSQERSGVINTQYF,TGTGCCAGCAGCCAAGAACGTAGCGGGGTCATAAATACGCAGTATTTT
TRBV7-7,-,many,13,TRBJ2-5,CASSWTAQETQYF,TGTGCTAGCAGCTGGACGGCCCAAGAGACCCAGTACTTC
TRBV3-1,TRBD2,many,13,TRBJ2-7,CASSQLAVHEQYF,TGTGCCAGCAGCCAACTAGCGGTCCACGAGCAGTACTTC
TRBV29-1,-,few,14,TRBJ2-7,CSVGVLGGSYEQYF,TGCAGCGTTGGGGTCCTTGGCGGTTCATACGAGCAGTACTTC
TRBV12-3/TRBV12-4,-,many,13,TRBJ1-1,CASSLLGVTEAFF,TGTGCCAGCAGTTTGCTGGGGGTGACTGAAGCTTTCTTT
TRBV18,-,many,11,TRBJ1-2,CASSLDYGYTF,TGTGCCAGCTCCCTAGACTATGGCTACACCTTC
TRBV10-3,-,many,15,TRBJ2-1,CAISDGQLSYNEQFF,TGTGCCATCAGTGATGGGCAGCTATCCTACAATGAGCAGTTCTTC
TRBV7-3,-,many,14,TRBJ2-1,CASSLLPGDEEQFF,TGTGCCAGCAGCTTGCTCCCTGGGGACGAAGAGCAGTTCTTC
TRBV25-1,-,-,13,TRBJ2-7,CASMETETYEQYF,TGTGCCAGCATGGAGACGGAAACCTACGAGCAGTACTTC
TRBV6-5,-,many,13,TRBJ2-4,CAAGTGLVDIQYF,TGTGCCGCGGGTACAGGGTTGGTGGACATTCAGTACTTC
TRBV18,-,many,12,TRBJ2-3,CASSPVPDTQYF,TGTGCCAGCTCACCTGTCCCAGATACGCAGTATTTT
TRBV7-9,TRBD1,-,13,TRBJ1-4,CASNQGGNEKLFF,TGTGCCAGCAACCAGGGGGGCAATGAAAAACTGTTTTTT
TRBV12-3/TRBV12-4,-,few,16,TRBJ2-2,CASRGAGPGSTGELFF,TGTGCCAGCAGGGGGGCGGGTCCAGGGAGTACCGGGGAGCTGTTTTTT
TRBV30,-,many,13,TRBJ2-7,CAWSQTSSYEQYF,TGTGCCTGGAGTCAGACTAGCTCCTACGAGCAGTACTTC
TRBV20-1,-,many,16,TRBJ1-2,CSARKRTARMGYGYTF,TGCAGTGCTAGGAAAAGGACAGCCAGGATGGGCTATGGCTACACCTTC
TRBV11-2,-,many,14,TRBJ2-2,CASSFQRGTGELFF,TGTGCCAGCAGCTTTCAGAGGGGGACCGGGGAGCTGTTTTTT
TRBV11-2,TRBD1,many,14,TRBJ2-5,CASSRQGGQETQYF,TGTGCCAGCAGCCGACAGGGGGGTCAAGAGACCCAGTACTTC
TRBV7-9,TRBD2,many,12,TRBJ2-7,CASSMSGGEQYF,TGTGCCAGCAGCATGAGCGGGGGCGAGCAGTACTTC
TRBV5-1,-,many,15,TRBJ1-1,CASRVWGESNTEAFF,TGCGCCAGCAGAGTTTGGGGGGAGAGCAACACTGAAGCTTTCTTT
TRBV13,-,few,15,TRBJ1-1,CASSPDGAGFTEAFF,TGTGCCAGCAGCCCTGACGGCGCCGGATTCACTGAAGCTTTCTTT
TRBV27,-,many,15,TRBJ2-5,CASSYSRGRGETQYF,TGTGCCAGCAGTTACTCCAGGGGTCGGGGGGAGACCCAGTACTTC
TRBV11-2,-,many,18,TRBJ1-6,CASSEQLWGSSYNSPLHF,TGTGCCAGCAGCGAACAGTTGTGGGGGAGCTCCTATAATTCACCCCTCCACTTT
TRBV20-1,TRBD1,many,13,TRBJ2-7,CSATPGGAYEQYF,TGCAGTGCGACGCCAGGGGGTGCCTACGAGCAGTACTTC
TRBV4-1,TRBD2,many,15,TRBJ2-7,CASSQGRGGLYEQYF,TGCGCCAGCAGCCAAGGGCGGGGGGGCCTCTACGAGCAGTACTTC
TRBV6-1,-,many,12,TRBJ2-7,CASSETFYEQYF,TGTGCCAGCAGTGAAACATTCTACGAGCAGTACTTC
TRBV3-1,TRBD2,many,14,TRBJ2-2,CASLAGKNTGELFF,TGTGCCAGTCTAGCGGGGAAGAACACCGGGGAGCTGTTTTTT
TRBV14,-,many,12,TRBJ1-6,CASSQPVSPLHF,TGTGCCAGCAGCCAACCCGTTTCACCCCTCCACTTT
TRBV24-1,TRBD1,many,15,TRBJ1-4,CATSAGQTTNEKLFF,TGTGCCACCAGTGCGGGACAGACAACTAATGAAAAACTGTTTTTT
TRBV6-1,TRBD1,many,16,TRBJ2-7,CASSASPGTVTYEQYF,TGTGCCAGCAGTGCCTCCCCCGGGACAGTGACCTACGAGCAGTACTTC
TRBV6-2/TRBV6-3,-,many,13,TRBJ1-5,CASKGGGEQPQHF,TGTGCCAGCAAGGGAGGCGGAGAACAGCCCCAGCATTTT
TRBV30,-,-,13,TRBJ1-1,CAWSEGLNTEAFF,TGTGCCTGGAGTGAAGGGTTGAACACTGAAGCTTTCTTT
TRBV29-1,-,medium-sized,14,TRBJ1-2,CSAGRGDPNYGYTF,TGCAGCGCGGGTCGTGGTGATCCTAACTATGGCTACACCTTC
TRBV7-8,TRBD2,many,16,TRBJ2-3,CASSGDVGLDTDTQYF,TGTGCCAGCAGCGGCGACGTAGGACTAGACACAGATACGCAGTATTTT
TRBV3-1,-,-,14,TRBJ1-2,CASSQVNGIYGYTF,TGTGCCAGCAGCCAAGTCAACGGGATCTATGGCTACACCTTC